This T cell receptor beta chain is from a study of T cells in localized non-small cell lung cancer. Study-level findings and limits: In adjacent lung, a median approximately 60 of the top 100 tumor clones were found.

Concerning this clone: Antigen unknown.

Some clones are missing from TCRdb's copy, which holds only in-frame ones; the method was immunoSEQ multiplex PCR. Here the sample spans about 21,000 clones, over 85% being singletons. There are 16 residues in the CDR3. The germline gives CDR1 SGHRS, CDR2 YFSETQ. The V end was cut by 2 bases, the J end by 4 bases, with 16 bases between. The TCR sequence derives from a male donor at least 60 years old with stage I squamous cell lung carcinoma. The chain recombines TRBV5-1 with TRBJ1-3; TRBD1 might be the D (6 bases). The sample in question was peripheral blood, obtained before any cancer treatment. The CDR3 is CASSFDRGSHGNTIYF. The DNA for the CDR3 is TGCGCCAGCAGCTTCGATAGGGGGAGTCACGGAAACACCATATATTTT.